This entry concerns a single T cell receptor (beta chain). Antigen unknown. Unique molecular identifiers had been added to the TCR beta cDNA libraries. When about 0.85 to 11 million T cells were used, they gave about 550,000 cDNA molecules. MiXCR, applied by TCRdb to the PCR reads, yields one record per CDR3 protein. Of about 560,000 distinct CDR3 sequences listed, roughly 47% are singletons. This sample was included in a study of post-analysis software for immune sequencing data. Whole-study context: Relapsing-remitting, secondary progressive and progressive-relapsing multiple sclerosis were all included among the disease courses.

Study outcomes and limitations: There were five TRBV segments more frequent in patients than controls, and TRBV5-6, TRBV5-1 and TRBV20-1 were among them.

The CDR3 covers 15 residues. J was trimmed by 4 bases and V by 0 bases; bases with no gene match: 3. Germline assignment: CDR1 ENHRY and CDR2 SYGVKD. The specimen was blood. J is TRBJ1-2 and V is TRBV10-3, with 9 bases fitting TRBD1. The receptor comes from a girl under 18 with multiple sclerosis. The CDR3 reads CAISESGTGLYGYTF. CDR3 sequence (DNA): TGTGCCATCAGTGAGTCAGGGACAGGGCTCTATGGCTACACCTTC.